This T cell receptor beta chain originates from a study of T-cell reconstitution after alpha-beta-depleted transplantation in children. The library targeted TCRbeta and was prepared with unique molecular identifiers. Using its own MiXCR run on the PCR reads, TCRdb lists one record per CDR3 protein. The table shows 400,000 to 500,000 distinct CDR3 sequences, with roughly a tenth occurring only once. The CDR3 is 15 residues long. Germline V gene data show CDR1 as SGDLS and CDR2 as YYNGEE. Trimming at V came to 4 bases and at J to 3 bases, leaving 9 bases not matched to a gene. The chain links TRBV9 to TRBJ2-7; 8 bases align to TRBD1. The TCR sequence derives from a human donor who donated a stem cell graft to a child with acute myeloid leukemia. The starting material was PBMCs from the stem cell graft donor, obtained from the stem cell graft. In DNA form, the CDR3 reads TGTGCCAGCAGCCGGGGACAGGACACCTTCTACGAGCAGTACTTC. It encodes CASSRGQDTFYEQYF.